Listed below are T cell receptor beta chains from one sample, sequenced in a study of long-term antiretroviral therapy in people with HIV. TCRdb keeps only in-frame clones here, not all; method: immunoSEQ multiplex PCR. The sample lists about 24,000 clones; roughly 78% were seen once. The sequencing used unsorted PBMCs, collected 1.2 years after starting antiretroviral therapy. The receptors derive from a woman in her thirties or forties with HIV. CDR3s include the opening cysteine and the closing phenylalanine or tryptophan. A D gene is named only where the DNA matches it firmly. Some rows have no size entry. The others give once, few or many, or a class for an expanded clone.

V: TRBV11-2
D: NA
J: TRBJ2-5
size: NA
DNA: TGTGCCAGCAGCCTCCGGGCGGCCCAAGAGACCCAGTACTTC
CDR3: CASSLRAAQETQYF

V: TRBV10-3
D: TRBD1
J: TRBJ2-3
size: NA
DNA: TGTGCCATCAGTGGGGGACAGAGCACAGATACGCAGTATTTT
CDR3: CAISGGQSTDTQYF

V: TRBV4-3
D: NA
J: TRBJ1-3
size: NA
DNA: TGCGCCAGCAGCCAAGATTTGGGCTCTGGAAACACCATATATTTT
CDR3: CASSQDLGSGNTIYF

V: TRBV29-1
D: NA
J: TRBJ2-6
size: few
DNA: TGCAGCGTTGGTGTAGGGGGCTCTGGGGCCAACGTCCTGACTTTC
CDR3: CSVGVGGSGANVLTF

V: TRBV18
D: NA
J: TRBJ2-2
size: few
DNA: TGTGCCAGCTCACCTCGCAGCGGGGAGCTGTTTTTT
CDR3: CASSPRSGELFF

V: TRBV30
D: TRBD2
J: TRBJ2-4
size: NA
DNA: TGTGCCTGGAGTAGCGGGAGGGGTAGAAACATTCAGTACTTC
CDR3: CAWSSGRGRNIQYF

V: TRBV10-2
D: NA
J: TRBJ2-3
size: NA
DNA: TGCGCCAGCAGTGACTTCATTTACACAGATACGCAGTATTTT
CDR3: CASSDFIYTDTQYF

V: TRBV5-1
D: TRBD2
J: TRBJ2-5
size: NA
DNA: TGCGCCAGCAGCTCCCCCAGGAGCGGGAGATCGTTTGGGGAGACCCAGTACTTC
CDR3: CASSSPRSGRSFGETQYF

V: TRBV27
D: TRBD1
J: TRBJ2-1
size: NA
DNA: TGTGCCAGCAGTTGGGGACAGGGCTCCTACAATGAGCAGTTCTTC
CDR3: CASSWGQGSYNEQFF

V: TRBV25-1
D: NA
J: TRBJ1-1
size: NA
DNA: TGTGCCAGCAGTGAATGGGGGCAGCCAGAAGCTTTCTTT
CDR3: CASSEWGQPEAFF

V: TRBV11-2
D: NA
J: TRBJ1-3
size: NA
DNA: TGTGCCAGCAGCTTCCTGGGCAGCTCTGGAAACACCATATATTTT
CDR3: CASSFLGSSGNTIYF

V: TRBV1
D: NA
J: TRBJ2-5
size: NA
DNA: TGCACCAGCAGCCGCGTCGGACTAGCGCAAGCGAAGACCCAGTACTTC
CDR3: CTSSRVGLAQAKTQYF

V: TRBV14
D: NA
J: TRBJ1-1
size: NA
DNA: TGTGCCAGCAGCCTCATTATTGGGACGTTGAACACTGAAGCTTTCTTT
CDR3: CASSLIIGTLNTEAFF

V: TRBV9
D: TRBD1
J: TRBJ2-3
size: NA
DNA: TGTGCCAGCAGCGTAGGAGGGGGCCGGCCAGATACGCAGTATTTT
CDR3: CASSVGGGRPDTQYF

V: TRBV11-2
D: NA
J: TRBJ1-1
size: NA
DNA: TGTGCCAGCAGCTTAAGTGGGGGGGGCCTTGGTTCTGAAGCTTTCTTT
CDR3: CASSLSGGGLGSEAFF

V: TRBV6-6
D: NA
J: TRBJ2-3
size: once
DNA: TGTGCCAGCAGTTATAGCGCAGATTTACCCACAGATACGCAGTATTTT
CDR3: CASSYSADLPTDTQYF

V: TRBV27
D: NA
J: TRBJ2-5
size: NA
DNA: TGTGCCAGCAGTCCCTATTTCGCCAGTGAGACCCAGTACTTC
CDR3: CASSPYFASETQYF

V: TRBV30
D: NA
J: TRBJ2-7
size: NA
DNA: TGTGCCTGGAGTGTACATTTGGCAGTCGAGCAGTACTTC
CDR3: CAWSVHLAVEQYF

V: TRBV5-1
D: NA
J: TRBJ2-5
size: NA
DNA: TGCGCCAGCAGCTTGGGACCCTCCCAAGAGACCCAGTACTTC
CDR3: CASSLGPSQETQYF

V: TRBV28
D: NA
J: TRBJ1-5
size: NA
DNA: TGTGCCAGCAGTTTACAGTGGGGTTTTTCGAGGGCCTACAATCAGCCCCAGCATTTT
CDR3: CASSLQWGFSRAYNQPQHF

V: TRBV27
D: TRBD1
J: TRBJ1-1
size: NA
DNA: TGTGCCAGCAGTTGGGGACAGGGGAACACTGAAGCTTTCTTT
CDR3: CASSWGQGNTEAFF

V: TRBV28
D: NA
J: TRBJ2-7
size: NA
DNA: TGTGCCAGCAGTTTAAAGGCAGAAACTGCCTACGAGCAGTACTTC
CDR3: CASSLKAETAYEQYF

V: TRBV4-2
D: TRBD2
J: TRBJ2-3
size: NA
DNA: TGTGCCAGCAGCTCCCCTAAAGCGGGAGTCGCGTATTTT
CDR3: CASSSPKAGVAYF

V: TRBV5-5
D: NA
J: TRBJ1-5
size: NA
DNA: TGTGCCAGCAGCTTGGCCCAGTCCAATCAGCCCCAGCATTTT
CDR3: CASSLAQSNQPQHF

V: TRBV4-1
D: TRBD2
J: TRBJ2-5
size: NA
DNA: TGCGCCAGCAGCGGGTCTCCCAATGGACTAGAAGAGACCCAGTACTTC
CDR3: CASSGSPNGLEETQYF

V: TRBV27
D: TRBD1
J: TRBJ1-5
size: NA
DNA: TGTGCCAGCAGTATTAGGGGACAGGGGGGCTATAGCAATCAGCCCCAGCATTTT
CDR3: CASSIRGQGGYSNQPQHF

V: TRBV27
D: TRBD1
J: TRBJ1-2
size: NA
DNA: TGTGCCAGCAGTTTAGTCCAGGGGGCTGGGGAAGGCTACACCTTC
CDR3: CASSLVQGAGEGYTF

V: TRBV19
D: NA
J: TRBJ1-1
size: NA
DNA: TGTGCCAGTAGTCCCCACCCTAAATTGGACACTGAAGCTTTCTTT
CDR3: CASSPHPKLDTEAFF